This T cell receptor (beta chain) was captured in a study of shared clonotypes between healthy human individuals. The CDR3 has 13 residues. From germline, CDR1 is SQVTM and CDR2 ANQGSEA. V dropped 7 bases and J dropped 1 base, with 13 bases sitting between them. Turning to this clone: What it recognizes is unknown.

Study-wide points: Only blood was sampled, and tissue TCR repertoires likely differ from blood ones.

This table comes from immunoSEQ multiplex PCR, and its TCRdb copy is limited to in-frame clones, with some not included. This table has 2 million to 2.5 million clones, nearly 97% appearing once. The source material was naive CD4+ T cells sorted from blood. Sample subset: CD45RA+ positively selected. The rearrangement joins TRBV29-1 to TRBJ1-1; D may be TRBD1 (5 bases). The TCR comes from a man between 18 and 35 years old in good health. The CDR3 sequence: CSERDGTNTEAFF. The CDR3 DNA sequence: TGCAGCGAACGGGACGGGACGAACACTGAAGCTTTCTTT.